One and the same sample provided the 24 T cell receptor beta chains below, sequenced in a study of cytomegalovirus exposure and HLA in healthy donors. Produced via immunoSEQ multiplex PCR; TCRdb's table is partial and in-frame only. The table records around 160,000 clones, about 82% of them present only once. Source material: PBMCs. The source is a man aged 30-40 years in good health and CMV-seropositive.

The CDR3 DNA reads as TGTGCCTGGAGCGGGGCGGCTAGCGGGGGGGGGTTCTCCTACAATGAGCAGTTCTTC. Translating gives CAWSGAASGGGFSYNEQFF. The chain links TRBV30 to TRBJ2-1, with 12 bases aligning to TRBD2. The junction had 12 bases not matched to a gene; V was cut back by 3 bases and J by 0 bases. Looked up from germline, CDR1 is GTSNPN and CDR2 is SVGIG (reference sequence). This CDR3 has 19 residues.

The V and J genes are TRBV29-1 and TRBJ2-5; tentative D call: TRBD1 (6 bases). V was trimmed by 4 bases and J by 4 bases, leaving 19 bases between them. Germline CDR1 and CDR2: SQVTM and ANQGSEA. The CDR3 spans 15 residues. This CDR3 is CSVGGPDRYLETQYF. The CDR3 DNA is TGCAGCGTTGGCGGGCCCGACAGGTATCTAGAGACCCAGTACTTC.

V and J are TRBV19 and TRBJ1-5, with D uncertain. Germline V gene data show CDR1 as LNHDA and CDR2 as SQIVND (reference sequence). V lost 4 bases and J 0 bases, leaving 19 bases between the germline ends. There are 18 residues in the CDR3. The CDR3 protein is CASSSLWRVGNSNQPQHF. As DNA, the CDR3 is TGTGCCAGTAGTAGTTTATGGCGGGTTGGTAATAGCAATCAGCCCCAGCATTTT.

A few counts support this clone. V is TRBV29-1 and J is TRBJ2-6; the D gene is possibly TRBD2 (5 bases). The germline CDR1 and CDR2 sequences are SQVTM and ANQGSEA. Trimming pared 4 bases from V and 2 bases from J, leaving 9 bases between. CDR3 size: 14 residues. The CDR3 DNA follows: TGCAGCGTTGTTGAGGGTACTGGGGCCAACGTCCTGACTTTC. It yields the protein CSVVEGTGANVLTF.

The chain links TRBV7-9 to TRBJ1-4; 9 positions agree with TRBD1. Per germline, CDR1 SEHNR and CDR2 FQNEAQ (reference sequence). The CDR3 is made up of 16 amino acids. V lost 4 bases, J lost 7 bases, and 10 bases stayed unmatched. The CDR3 spells CASSSPGTGISEKLFF. CDR3 nucleotides: TGTGCCAGCAGCTCCCCCGGGACAGGGATCAGTGAAAAACTGTTTTTT.

This clone is a singleton in its sample. The chain carries TRBV5-1 and TRBJ1-4; D gene uncertain. From germline, CDR1 is SGHRS and CDR2 YFSETQ. CDR3 length: 15 amino acids. Deletions cut 0 bases from V and 7 bases from J, with 13 bases between. The CDR3 here is CASSLGDLGGEKLFF. The CDR3, as DNA: TGCGCCAGCAGCTTGGGAGACCTTGGAGGTGAAAAACTGTTTTTT. Together with reference TRBV5-1 and TRBJ1-4, the CDR3 gives the full variable domain: KAGVTQTPRYLIKTRGQQVTLSCSPISGHRSVSWYQQTPGQGLQFLFEYFSETQRNKGNFPGRFSGRQFSNSRSEMNVSTLELGDSALYLCASSLGDLGGEKLFFGSGTQLSVL.

J is TRBJ2-2 and V is TRBV5-1, with 7 bases identical to TRBD1. This CDR3 comprises 14 residues. V lost 5 bases to trimming and J lost 6 bases; unmatched junction nucleotides: 7. CDR1 SGHRS and CDR2 YFSETQ come from the germline V gene. CDR3 bases: TGCGCCAGCAGTCTACAGGGGAGCCCCGGGGAGCTGTTTTTT. As protein: CASSLQGSPGELFF.

The chain recombines TRBV7-9 with TRBJ2-1; D is ambiguous. The CDR3 extends over 11 amino acids. Germline assignment: CDR1 SEHNR and CDR2 FQNEAQ (reference sequence). V lost 5 bases, J lost 8 bases, and 7 bases lay in between. The CDR3 nucleotides read TGTGCCAGCAGCCTCCCTGATGAGCAGTTCTTC. This sequence encodes CASSLPDEQFF.

This sequence joins TRBV29-1 and TRBJ1-1; 8 bases match TRBD1. Trimming took 7 bases from V and 5 from J; bases not matched to a gene: 9. Germline assignment: CDR1 SQVTM and CDR2 ANQGSEA. CDR3 size: 13 residues. DNA of the CDR3: TGCAGCGCTAGGACAGGGATGGGAACTGAAGCTTTCTTT. Translating it yields CSARTGMGTEAFF. The whole variable domain, filled in from reference TRBV29-1 and TRBJ1-1, reads SAVISQKPSRDICQRGTSLTIQCQVDSQVTMMFWYRQQPGQSLTLIATANQGSEATYESGFVIDKFPISRPNLTFSTLTVSNMSPEDSSIYLCSARTGMGTEAFFGQGTRLTVV.

The rearrangement links TRBV7-2 to TRBJ2-7; D call uncertain. The CDR3 has 16 residues. Germline V gene data show CDR1 as SGHTA and CDR2 as FQGNSA. The V and J ends lost 1 base and 1 base respectively, with 14 bases between them. CDR3 sequence reads: CASSLVLMAASYEQYF. The CDR3 DNA is TGTGCCAGCAGCTTAGTGTTAATGGCGGCTTCCTACGAGCAGTACTTC.

As concerns this clone: The sample has other DNA sequences that encode this CDR3 too. J is TRBJ2-5 and V is TRBV5-1, with no clear D. Trimming pared 0 bases from V and 3 bases from J, leaving 6 bases between. CDR1 and CDR2 (germline): SGHRS, YFSETQ. This CDR3 contains 13 residues. CDR3 region: CASSLGAEETQYF. The CDR3 DNA follows: TGCGCCAGCAGCTTGGGGGCCGAAGAGACCCAGTACTTC.

The chain has TRBV27 and TRBJ2-2, with 11 nucleotides matching TRBD2. Losses at the gene ends were 3 bases for V and 4 bases for J; bases not matched to a gene: 7. The germline V gene has CDR1 MNHEY and CDR2 SMNVEV (reference sequence). The CDR3 runs 17 residues. CDR3 sequence reads: CASSFLAGGPGTGELFF. CDR3 in DNA: TGTGCCAGCAGTTTTTTAGCGGGGGGGCCGGGCACCGGGGAGCTGTTTTTT.

This clone was seen only a few times. V and J are TRBV7-9 and TRBJ1-2; maybe TRBD1 (5 bases). The CDR3 is 13 amino acids. The ends were cut back, 5 bases at V and 7 bases at J, with 14 bases in the middle. CDR1 SEHNR and CDR2 FQNEAQ come from the germline V gene (reference sequence). The CDR3 DNA reads as TGTGCCAGCAGCGGAGGGTTTCAGGGTGGCTACACCTTC. Translated: CASSGGFQGGYTF.

The V gene is TRBV4-3, the J gene TRBJ1-2, with unresolved D. Trimming cost V 0 bases and J 0 bases, with 8 bases left between them. Germline-derived CDR1 and CDR2 are LGHNA and YSLEER. The CDR3 sequence is 15 residues long. The CDR3 DNA sequence: TGCGCCAGCAGCCAAGACGGAGAAGCTAACTATGGCTACACCTTC. This sequence encodes CASSQDGEANYGYTF.

The CDR3 nucleotides read TGTGCCAGCAAGGCCGGCGGCCGGTACACTGAAGCTTTCTTT. It codes for CASKAGGRYTEAFF. The chain has TRBV27 and TRBJ1-1; the D is unclear. The CDR3 runs 14 residues. From germline, CDR1 is MNHEY and CDR2 SMNVEV (reference sequence). Trimming removed 7 bases from V and 3 bases from J, with 15 bases in between.

The chain links TRBV4-1 to TRBJ2-3; possible D gene TRBD2, 6 bases. V was cut by 1 base and J by 5 bases, with 10 bases left in between. The CDR3 length is 14 residues. Germline lookup yields CDR1 MGHRA and CDR2 YSYEKL. The CDR3 protein is CASSQGRGVDTQYF. In nucleotides, the CDR3 is TGCGCCAGCAGCCAAGGGCGGGGCGTAGATACGCAGTATTTT.

As regards this clone: A read error is likely here: a far larger clone is one base away. The J gene is TRBJ2-3, the V gene TRBV6-4; TRBD1 matches 10 bases. The length of the CDR3 is 15 residues. The germline CDR1 and CDR2 sequences are MRHNA and SNTAGT. The V segment lost 0 bases and the J segment 4 bases; nucleotides outside the gene matches: 1. CDR3 bases: TGTGCCAGCAGTGACTCGACAGGGGGCGCAGATACGCAGTATTTT. Its protein is CASSDSTGGADTQYF.

The chain uses TRBV9 and TRBJ2-2; possibly TRBD2 for D (6 bases). There are 15 residues in the CDR3. CDR1 and CDR2 (germline): SGDLS, YYNGEE. V gave up 4 bases and J gave up 0 bases, with 10 bases separating them. The CDR3 sequence is CASSKGLTNTGELFF. CDR3 DNA: TGTGCCAGCAGCAAAGGACTAACGAACACCGGGGAGCTGTTTTTT.

This clone has only a few counts. This chain connects TRBV19 to TRBJ2-3; tentatively, D is TRBD1 (5 bases). The germline V gene encodes CDR1 LNHDA and CDR2 SQIVND (reference sequence). This CDR3 spans 13 amino acids. The V and J ends lost 4 bases and 3 bases respectively, with 8 bases between them. CDR3 sequence: CASSTAGTDTQYF. For the CDR3, the DNA is TGTGCCAGTAGTACCGCAGGGACAGATACGCAGTATTTT.

The chain couples TRBV4-3 to TRBJ2-2; D remains ambiguous. Germline V CDR1 and CDR2: LGHNA, YSLEER. The CDR3 extends over 15 amino acids. V dropped 2 bases and J dropped 3 bases, with 10 bases sitting between them. Here the CDR3 reads CASSQRQAYTGELFF. In DNA form, the CDR3 reads TGCGCCAGCAGCCAACGGCAGGCGTACACCGGGGAGCTGTTTTTT.

V gene TRBV18 combines with J gene TRBJ1-4, with 7 bases aligning to TRBD1. Germline V gene lookup returns CDR1 KGHSH and CDR2 LQKENI. J gave up 3 bases and V 3 bases, and 1 base lay outside the gene matches. There are 14 residues in the CDR3. For the CDR3, the DNA is TGTGCCAGCTCACCGGGGACAGCTAATGAAAAACTGTTTTTT. Its translation is CASSPGTANEKLFF.

This clone was counted between two and nine times. The sample has other DNA sequences that encode this CDR3 too. The V and J genes are TRBV6-1 and TRBJ2-3; 7 positions match TRBD2. From germline, CDR1 is MNHNS and CDR2 SASEGT. Germline trimming cut 4 bases from V and 1 base from J; bases unmatched to any gene: 2. This CDR3 has 14 residues. CDR3 bases: TGTGCCAGCAGTGTTGCGGGGGGCACAGATACGCAGTATTTT. This translates into CASSVAGGTDTQYF.

This clone was picked up a small number of times. This sequence joins TRBV4-3 and TRBJ2-7; 8 bases align to TRBD1. The CDR3 extends over 15 amino acids. The V segment lost 4 bases and the J segment 7 bases; nucleotides outside the gene matches: 12. The germline gives CDR1 LGHNA, CDR2 YSLEER. CDR3 amino acids: CASSPGETGVFEQYF. The CDR3 coding sequence is TGCGCCAGCAGCCCAGGGGAGACAGGGGTTTTTGAGCAGTACTTC.

The J gene is TRBJ2-7, the V gene TRBV5-6; 10 bases align to TRBD1. V trimming: 4 bases; J trimming: 6 bases; junction bases outside the gene matches: 7. This CDR3 has 14 amino acids. From germline, CDR1 is SGHDT and CDR2 YYEEEE. CDR3 residues: CASSAATGGGEQYF. The DNA for the CDR3 is TGTGCCAGCAGCGCCGCGACAGGGGGCGGCGAGCAGTACTTC. Together with reference TRBV5-6 and TRBJ2-7, the CDR3 gives the full variable domain: DAGVTQSPTHLIKTRGQQVTLRCSPKSGHDTVSWYQQALGQGPQFIFQYYEEEERQRGNFPDRFSGHQFPNYSSELNVNALLLGDSALYLCASSAATGGGEQYFGPGTRLTVT.